A selection of T cell receptor beta chains follows, all from one sample in a study of lung T cells in sarcoidosis with Löfgren's syndrome. From the reads, TCRdb called clonotypes with MiXCR, one entry per CDR3 protein. Found here are approximately 19,000 distinct CDR3 sequences, roughly 22% of them singletons; the top ten hold about 3.8%. Sequenced sample: CD4+ T cells from PBMCs. The receptors stem from a human donor with sarcoidosis (Löfgren's syndrome or another form), or a control subject (not recorded which). CDR3s leave out the opening cysteine and the closing phenylalanine or tryptophan. A clone size is listed for some rows: how often the clone was seen (once, few, many), or a class if it is expanded.

j_call,clone_size,v_call,cdr3_aa
TRBJ2-5,many,TRBV12-5,ASGLDTLIGETQY
TRBJ2-3,-,TRBV20-1,SALVGGSTEAQY
TRBJ2-3,-,TRBV9,ASSVAKIRAGSTDTQY
TRBJ2-1,many,TRBV20-1,SARGGTYNEQF
TRBJ2-3,medium-sized,TRBV7-2,ASSLDRLSTDTQY
TRBJ1-1,-,TRBV27,ASSPLGLRSGEAF
TRBJ2-1,-,TRBV15,ATSREWTADEQF
TRBJ1-1,few,TRBV29-1,SVEGHQNTEAF
TRBJ1-1,many,TRBV10-2,ASIPGYPKNTEAF
TRBJ2-2,-,TRBV3-1,ASSQESLANTGELF
TRBJ1-5,many,TRBV3-1,ASSQDLQGNQPQH
TRBJ1-2,many,TRBV28,ASSVDRNYGYT
TRBJ2-5,many,TRBV27,ASSLRGQGISQETQY
TRBJ1-1,-,TRBV5-1,ASGLTGGFTEAF
TRBJ2-1,medium-sized,TRBV20-1,SPTGGNEQF
TRBJ2-7,few,TRBV29-1,SVRQGNSYEQY
TRBJ1-5,many,TRBV19,ASSIGGSPMPQPQH
TRBJ2-3,many,TRBV5-4,ASSLWREKDTQY
TRBJ1-1,many,TRBV7-9,ASSLSMRGETEAF
TRBJ1-2,many,TRBV3-1,ASSQDHKGYGYT
TRBJ2-3,many,TRBV9,ASSVRSGASDTQY
TRBJ2-3,many,TRBV25-1,ASSENVDTQY
TRBJ2-2,many,TRBV28,ASSFLSVLGEPGELF
TRBJ2-5,-,TRBV20-1,SARTPGSTGETQY
TRBJ1-3,many,TRBV30,AWEGQSGNTIY
TRBJ2-5,-,TRBV6-5,ASSYRPFAGGIQEAQY
TRBJ2-4,many,TRBV5-1,ASSLEGGRKGNIQY
TRBJ2-1,many,TRBV5-4,ASSPEKGGAAVGEQF
TRBJ2-1,many,TRBV19,ASSRDSSYNEQF
TRBJ1-6,medium-sized,TRBV15,ATSHDRVLNSPLH
TRBJ2-1,many,TRBV5-7,ASSSGGDEQF
TRBJ2-3,many,TRBV24-1,ATSGGRPDTQY
TRBJ2-1,few,TRBV24-1,ATSDLSSYNEQF
TRBJ2-7,many,TRBV5-4,ASSLGAAGVNYEQY
TRBJ2-3,many,TRBV7-6,ASSLGVASTDTQY
TRBJ2-2,many,TRBV28,ASSPGVRELF
TRBJ1-4,-,TRBV12-3/TRBV12-4,ASSRTGTYQGKLF
TRBJ2-2,medium-sized,TRBV6-2/TRBV6-3,ASSSPDRGPGDPTGELF
TRBJ2-1,few,TRBV2,ASRDLGGELNNEQF
TRBJ2-3,many,TRBV12-3/TRBV12-4,ASRTTDTQY
TRBJ2-3,medium-sized,TRBV7-2,ASSLAGGYNGDTQY
TRBJ2-3,many,TRBV4-3,ASSHTTGDGDTQY
TRBJ2-2,medium-sized,TRBV6-1,ASRPRRANTGELF
TRBJ2-3,many,TRBV7-8,ASSLGGAGFTDTQY
TRBJ2-7,many,TRBV20-1,SARDSTRVYEQY
TRBJ1-1,many,TRBV11-2,ASSFGGPNTEAF
TRBJ2-1,-,TRBV5-6,ASSLTSGRGYEQF
TRBJ1-5,-,TRBV28,AGSAPRGRVSSNQPQH
TRBJ1-2,many,TRBV29-1,SVGGRANYGYT
TRBJ1-2,many,TRBV20-1,SALAGENYGYT
TRBJ1-5,many,TRBV24-1,ATSDRQNQPQH
TRBJ2-1,-,TRBV18,ASSKLAGHPYNEQF
TRBJ2-1,many,TRBV2,ASSREGGNEQF
TRBJ2-3,-,TRBV2,ATRRGTGMADTQY
TRBJ2-6,-,TRBV13,ASSAGANVLT
TRBJ1-4,-,TRBV20-1,SAVAGGGSEKLF
TRBJ2-5,-,TRBV19,ASTQGQVQGETQY
TRBJ2-3,once,TRBV7-6,ACSYPRGAGGTDTQY
TRBJ1-5,many,TRBV12-3/TRBV12-4,ASSFSVGRQREPQH